This passage covers 19 T cell receptor beta chains from one sample sequenced in a study of beta chain features in type 1 diabetes. Expressed TCRB transcripts were sequenced, since all the RNA that had been isolated was reverse transcribed. Generated by immunoSEQ multiplex PCR, the TCRdb table keeps only in-frame clones and is missing some. The table shows under 550,000 clones, with about an eighth occurring only once. Sample: naive CD4+ T cells from blood. All receptors come from a woman between 18 and 29 years old in good health.

There are a few counts of this clone. The V and J genes are TRBV7-2 and TRBJ2-3; TRBD2 is a possible D gene (6 bases). The CDR3 loop spans 17 amino acids. Germline V gene lookup returns CDR1 SGHTA and CDR2 FQGNSA. Trimming took off 1 base at V and 0 bases at J, with 14 bases between the two ends. The CDR3 DNA is TGTGCCAGCAGCTTAGGTTTATCGGCGGGGAGCACAGATACGCAGTATTTT. Its translation: CASSLGLSAGSTDTQYF.

This clone was counted a few times. The chain employs TRBV19 and TRBJ2-5; 8 bases are shared with TRBD1. V shed 4 bases, J shed 5 bases, and the junction held 6 bases outside the gene matches. The CDR3 loop spans 14 amino acids. The V gene's germline CDR1 is LNHDA and CDR2 SQIVND (reference sequence). This CDR3 reads CASSTGQGEETQYF. The CDR3, as DNA: TGTGCCAGTAGTACCGGACAGGGCGAGGAGACCCAGTACTTC.

The rearrangement links TRBV29-1 to TRBJ2-3, with 9 bases fitting TRBD1. V lost 2 bases, J lost 2 bases, and 8 bases stayed unmatched. The CDR3 spans 16 residues. Germline CDR1 reads SQVTM; CDR2 reads ANQGSEA. CDR3 bases: TGCAGCGTTGAACCACTGGGACAGGGCAACACAGATACGCAGTATTTT. This codes for CSVEPLGQGNTDTQYF.

There are a few counts of this clone. This chain uses TRBV7-3 with TRBJ1-6; TRBD1 might be the D (5 bases). The CDR3 has 13 amino acids. Germline V gives CDR1 SGHTA, CDR2 FQGTGA. The ends were cut back, 5 bases at V and 7 bases at J, with 9 bases in the middle. CDR3 sequence reads: CASSGDGNSPLHF. The CDR3 DNA reads as TGTGCCAGCAGCGGGGACGGGAATTCACCCCTCCACTTT.

This clone was picked up a small number of times. V is TRBV7-9 and J is TRBJ1-1; D remains unclear. V was cut by 5 bases and J by 5 bases, with 12 bases left in between. Germline V lookup: CDR1 SEHNR, CDR2 FQNEAQ (reference sequence). CDR3 length: 13 residues. The CDR3, as DNA: TGTGCCAGCAGCACTCGACACCTTACTGAAGCTTTCTTT. Its translation: CASSTRHLTEAFF.

The chain is built from TRBV7-9 and TRBJ1-1; D not certain. Looked up from germline, CDR1 is SEHNR and CDR2 is FQNEAQ (reference sequence). Trimming left V 5 bases short and J 8 bases short, with 9 bases between. CDR3 length equals 11 residues. The CDR3 spells CASSIRVEAFF. The CDR3 nucleotides are TGTGCCAGCAGCATCAGAGTAGAAGCTTTCTTT. The full variable domain, with the rest looked up from reference TRBV7-9 and TRBJ1-1, is DTGVSQNPRHKITKRGQNVTFRCDPISEHNRLYWYRQTLGQGPEFLTYFQNEAQLEKSRLLSDRFSAERPKGSFSTLEIQRTEQGDSAMYLCASSIRVEAFFGQGTRLTVV.

This clone was seen a handful of times. The rearrangement joins TRBV18 to TRBJ2-1, with D possibly TRBD2 on 6 matching bases. V was pared by 5 bases and J by 7 bases, with 15 bases between. This CDR3 is 14 amino acids long. From germline, CDR1 is KGHSH and CDR2 LQKENI. The CDR3 coding sequence is TGTGCCAGCTCAGTAACTAGCCCAGGGAATGAGCAGTTCTTC. It is translated as CASSVTSPGNEQFF.

The chain employs TRBV5-1 and TRBJ1-2, with 7 bases fitting TRBD1. The CDR3 is 13 amino acids. CDR1 SGHRS and CDR2 YFSETQ come from the germline V gene. V lost 1 base and J lost 6; bases outside the gene matches: 3. CDR3 coding DNA: TGCGCCAGCAGCTTGTTAACAGGGGATGGCTACACCTTC. Protein product: CASSLLTGDGYTF.

This clone was observed a handful of times. V gene TRBV5-1 combines with J gene TRBJ2-1, with TRBD1 matching 7 bases. J gave up 0 bases and V 3 bases, and 3 bases lay outside the gene matches. CDR3 size: 15 residues. CDR1 and CDR2 from the germline V gene are SGHRS and YFSETQ. CDR3 DNA: TGCGCCAGCAGCTCCAGGGGGATCTCCTACAATGAGCAGTTCTTC. Translating it yields CASSSRGISYNEQFF.

The chain recombines TRBV7-2 with TRBJ1-2; D gene ambiguous. Looked up from germline, CDR1 is SGHTA and CDR2 is FQGNSA. Trimming took off 3 bases at V and 8 bases at J, with 19 bases between the two ends. The CDR3 loop spans 15 amino acids. CDR3 residues: CASSLDGRTFGGYTF. CDR3 DNA: TGTGCCAGCAGCTTGGACGGACGAACCTTTGGCGGCTACACCTTC.

The table lists this clone with a few counts. This chain uses TRBV13 with TRBJ2-7; a possible D gene is TRBD1 (7 bases). Germline CDR1 and CDR2: PRHDT and FYEKMQ (reference sequence). V was clipped by 4 bases and J by 4 bases, with 14 bases between them. There are 14 residues in the CDR3. DNA of the CDR3: TGTGCCAGCAGCTACCGACAGGGAGGATACGAGCAGTACTTC. It encodes CASSYRQGGYEQYF.

As regards this clone: The junction does not match germline at one end; this may be a read error. The chain employs TRBV4-3 and TRBJ2-7, with D perhaps matching TRBD2 (6 bases). The germline gives CDR1 LGHNA, CDR2 YSLEER. CDR3 length: 14 amino acids. Here the CDR3 reads CASSRSKGDSDGGF. The CDR3 DNA is TGCGCCAGCAGCCGTTCCAAGGGCGACAGTGACGGGGGTTTC.

This clone was detected only a few times. The chain is built from TRBV14 and TRBJ1-2; D is perhaps TRBD1 (5 bases). Germline assignment: CDR1 SGHDN and CDR2 FVKESK. The CDR3 is 13 amino acids. The V end lost 3 bases, the J end lost 4 bases, and 9 bases lay between the germline ends. The CDR3 DNA follows: TGTGCCAGCAGCCACAGGGTTCGCTATGGCTACACCTTC. Encoded protein: CASSHRVRYGYTF.

The DNA of the CDR3 is TGTGCCAGCAGCTCCGGGACAGGGGGCTATCAGCCCCAGCATTTT. Translating gives CASSSGTGGYQPQHF. The rearrangement joins TRBV7-2 to TRBJ1-5; 12 bases agree with TRBD1. The CDR3 totals 15 residues. In germline, CDR1 is SGHTA, CDR2 FQGNSA. V lost 4 bases to trimming and J lost 5 bases; unmatched junction nucleotides: 3.

This clone was observed a few times. The genes are TRBV6-5 and TRBJ2-7; D gene ambiguous. The CDR3 has 10 amino acids. CDR1 and CDR2 (germline): MNHEY, SVGAGI. V dropped 2 bases and J dropped 5 bases, with 1 base sitting between them. The CDR3 region is CASSYDEQYF. For the CDR3, the DNA is TGTGCCAGCAGTTACGACGAGCAGTACTTC.

This clone has just a few counts. V is TRBV7-2 and J is TRBJ1-6; 10 positions match TRBD1. Germline loops: CDR1 SGHTA, CDR2 FQGNSA. The junction had 8 bases not matched to a gene; V was cut back by 5 bases and J by 10 bases. The CDR3 covers 15 residues. CDR3 DNA: TGTGCCAGCAGCCCAGGCCGGGACAGGGGATCACCCCTCCACTTT. It specifies CASSPGRDRGSPLHF.

The chain links TRBV27 to TRBJ1-6, with D possibly being TRBD1 (6 bases). Trimming removed 5 bases at V and 9 bases at J, with 17 bases between. Germline V gene data show CDR1 as MNHEY and CDR2 as SMNVEV (reference sequence). This CDR3 has 15 residues. The DNA for the CDR3 is TGTGCCAGCAGTCCCAGGGGAGGGAAGGCTTCACCCCTCCACTTT. Translating gives CASSPRGGKASPLHF.

The rearrangement joins TRBV25-1 to TRBJ1-2; D is unresolved. V lost 1 base to trimming and J lost 6 bases, with 18 bases between them. The germline V gene has CDR1 MGHDK and CDR2 SYGVNS. The CDR3 is 16 amino acids. CDR3 in DNA: TGTGCCAGCAGTGAATTAAAAAGCTCGATAACTAATGGCTACACCTTC. Protein sequence: CASSELKSSITNGYTF.

The chain has TRBV30 and TRBJ2-1; no reliable D call. The germline V and J ends were trimmed by 7 bases and 3 bases, with 10 bases remaining between them. Per germline, CDR1 GTSNPN and CDR2 SVGIG (reference sequence). The CDR3 consists of 12 residues. For the CDR3, the DNA is TGTGCCTCCTGGGCAGGCTACAATGAGCAGTTCTTC. Translation: CASWAGYNEQFF.